This T cell receptor (beta chain) was captured in a study of shared clonotypes between healthy human individuals. Study-wide points: In having few donors, the study represented limited genetic and exposure-history diversity.

Produced via immunoSEQ multiplex PCR; TCRdb's table is partial and in-frame only. The data contain 300,000 or so clones, 74% of them seen just once; the ten biggest clones take up about 9.3%. Notes on this clone: Its antigen is not identified.

The sequence was collected from a man younger than 45 in good health. Sequencing was carried out using memory CD4+ T cells sorted from blood. As to subset: CD45RA-negative fraction.

The CDR3 DNA sequence: TGTGCCAGCAGCTTAGAGGGGTCTTCCTACGAGCAGTACTTC. Protein: CASSLEGSSYEQYF. The genes are TRBV11-2 and TRBJ2-7; D not certain. The CDR3 is made up of 14 amino acids. Trimming left V 0 bases short and J 1 base short, with 7 bases between. CDR1 and CDR2 (germline): SGHAT, FQNNGV.